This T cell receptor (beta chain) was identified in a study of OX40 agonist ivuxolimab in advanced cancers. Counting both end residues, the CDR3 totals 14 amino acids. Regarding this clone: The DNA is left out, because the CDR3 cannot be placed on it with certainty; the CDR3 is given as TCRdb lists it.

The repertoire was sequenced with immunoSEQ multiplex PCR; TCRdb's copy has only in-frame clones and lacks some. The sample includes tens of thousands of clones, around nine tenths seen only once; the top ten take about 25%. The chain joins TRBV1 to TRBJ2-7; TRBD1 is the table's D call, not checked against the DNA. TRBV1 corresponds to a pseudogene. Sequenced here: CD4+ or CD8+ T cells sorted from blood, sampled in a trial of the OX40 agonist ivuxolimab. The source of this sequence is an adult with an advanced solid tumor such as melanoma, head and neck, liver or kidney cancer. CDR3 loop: CTSSHWGTGTEQYF.